This TCR beta chain was profiled in a study of beta chain features in type 1 diabetes (dated by TCRdb to 2016 to 2019). Looking at the study overall: Patients and healthy donors did not differ in mean age, gender distribution, total cell number or subset yield. Naive and central memory subsets were obtained from all 30 or so donors, but regulatory and stem cell-like memory subsets were isolated from only 8 patients and about 8 healthy donors. Across all samples, about 110 million sorted cells were examined, and cell number per subset correlated strongly with RNA yield. In the study, recently diagnosed type 1 diabetes patients and matched healthy donors were compared on the TCRB repertoires of their sorted circulating CD4+ T cell subsets. Overall study outcomes, separate from this receptor: Fewer insertions and more nucleotide deletions at VDJ recombination sites were observed in patients with type 1 diabetes, implying thymic rearrangement abnormalities. Because cDNA was sequenced instead of genomic DNA, activated cells with high expression could be over-represented, although the groups did not differ in activation or CD3 levels. Naive, central memory and regulatory TCRB repertoires appeared to be more similar among patients than among healthy donors. In all four CD4+ subsets, TCRB CDR3 length was moderately but significantly shorter in type 1 diabetes patients. Because small numbers of individuals were included in the HLA sub-analyses, any influence of HLA type on TCRB rearrangement was left unresolved. PCR might favor shorter templates, but patient and control samples were amplified and corrected together, so any skew would affect both groups equally.

This clone was seen more than once but under ten times. Its target antigen remains unknown. Base qualities were left out, and no much larger clone turns up one base away. Each donor gave one peripheral blood draw, averaging approximately 120 mL, which was collected into heparinised tubes. Naive, central memory, regulatory and stem cell-like memory CD4+ T cells were sorted on a BD FACSAria II using a panel including CD45RO, CCR7, CD25, CD127, CD95 and CD27. A purity above 98% was achieved for all sorted populations. PBMCs were separated immediately by Lymphoprep density gradient centrifugation and were stained directly, without being cultured. So that batch effects would be minimized, each experiment stained and sorted samples in pairs, pairing one healthy donor with one patient. According to the germline V gene (reference sequence), CDR1 reads GTSNPN and CDR2 reads SVGIG. The CDR3 measures 13 amino acids from cysteine to phenylalanine. This entry keeps only the CDR3 DNA: 39 bases, framed from base 1. The junction shows trimming of 2 bases on V and 5 bases on J, and the gene matches do not reach 4 bases of it.

The High Capacity cDNA Reverse Transcription Kit was used to reverse transcribe all of the isolated RNA, meaning that expressed TCRB transcripts were what got sequenced. Deep immunoSEQ sequencing was applied to naive, central memory and regulatory T cell samples, giving an average of roughly 3.5 million total reads per sample. After sorted cells were lysed in RLT buffer, RNA was extracted with DNase-treated RNeasy Micro or Mini kits, with the choice depending on cell number. Each cell subset was processed separately to prevent cross-contamination, with patient and healthy donor samples processed together. The immunoSEQ multiplex PCR was used to amplify TCRB sequences from cDNA, generating 87-bp fragments that spanned the CDR3 region. The amplicons were sequenced using the Illumina HiSeq platform. In the source study's methods: Synthetic template baselines were used to correct PCR bias computationally, reads within Hamming distance 2 were collapsed, and singletons that could not be merged were discarded. By aligning reads against IMGT, V, D and J genes, CDR3 length, and insertions or deletions at six rearrangement sites were assigned. Clonotype counts were normalized to sorted cell number within each subset before computing true diversity and Gini coefficients with the tcR R package. Repertoire sharing was quantified using the overlap coefficient calculated on TCRB nucleotide sequences. Out-of-frame TCRB sequences from naive cells were analyzed as a proxy for the pre-selection repertoire. As stored in TCRdb, this immuneACCESS dataset retains in-frame rearrangements with V and J assigned. A fraction of the clones does not appear; measured against another copy, unresolved V genes explain less than half of the discrepancy, and the remainder lacks a known reason. That table furnishes V, J and clone size, whereas the DNA furnished D and trimming. The sample data list 300,000 or so clones, and 14% of these were observed just once. The ten top clones hold 0.017% of the sample.

The sequence was obtained from a man under 40 with type 1 diabetes. Sequencing used naive CD4+ T cells from blood. What the cell subset or site label conveys for this sample: true naive CD4+ T cells. The rearranged chain carries TRBV30 and TRBJ2-5; 8 junctional bases match TRBD1. The CDR3 protein is CAWSLTGEETQYF. The DNA is as follows: TGTGCCTGGAGTTTGACAGGGGAGGAGACCCAGTACTTC.